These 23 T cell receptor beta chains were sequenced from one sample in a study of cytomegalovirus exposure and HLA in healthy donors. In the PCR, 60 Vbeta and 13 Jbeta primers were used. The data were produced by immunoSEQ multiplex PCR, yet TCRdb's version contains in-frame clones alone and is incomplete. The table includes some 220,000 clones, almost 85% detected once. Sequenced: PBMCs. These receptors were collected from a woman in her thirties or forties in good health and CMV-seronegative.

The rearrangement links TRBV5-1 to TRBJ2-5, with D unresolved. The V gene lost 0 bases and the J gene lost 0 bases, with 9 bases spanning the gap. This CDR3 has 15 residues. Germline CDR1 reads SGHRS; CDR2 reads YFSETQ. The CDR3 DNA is TGCGCCAGCAGCTTGGCCGTTCAGGACCAAGAGACCCAGTACTTC. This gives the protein CASSLAVQDQETQYF.

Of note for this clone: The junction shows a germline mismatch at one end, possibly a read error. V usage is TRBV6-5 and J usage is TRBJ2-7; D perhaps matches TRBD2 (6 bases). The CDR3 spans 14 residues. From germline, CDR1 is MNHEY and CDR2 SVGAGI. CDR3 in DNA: TGTGCCAGCAGTGACTCCGGGAGAATCTACGAGCAGTACTTC. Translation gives CASSDSGRIYEQYF.

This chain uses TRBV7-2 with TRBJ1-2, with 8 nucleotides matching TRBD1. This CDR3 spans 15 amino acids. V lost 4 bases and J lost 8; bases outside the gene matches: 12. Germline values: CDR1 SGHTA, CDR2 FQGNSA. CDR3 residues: CASSSQGASSDGYTF. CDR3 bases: TGTGCCAGCAGCTCTCAGGGGGCCTCCAGCGACGGCTACACCTTC.

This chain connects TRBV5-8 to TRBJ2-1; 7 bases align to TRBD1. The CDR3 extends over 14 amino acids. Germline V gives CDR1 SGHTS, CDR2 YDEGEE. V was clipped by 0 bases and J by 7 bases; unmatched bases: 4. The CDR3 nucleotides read TGTGCCAGCAGCTTGGCCGGCAGGGGGAATGAGCAGTTCTTC. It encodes CASSLAGRGNEQFF. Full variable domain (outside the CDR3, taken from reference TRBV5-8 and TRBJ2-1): EAGVTQSPTHLIKTRGQQATLRCSPISGHTSVYWYQQALGLGLQFLLWYDEGEERNRGNFPPRFSGRQFPNYSSELNVNALELEDSALYLCASSLAGRGNEQFFGPGTRLTVL.

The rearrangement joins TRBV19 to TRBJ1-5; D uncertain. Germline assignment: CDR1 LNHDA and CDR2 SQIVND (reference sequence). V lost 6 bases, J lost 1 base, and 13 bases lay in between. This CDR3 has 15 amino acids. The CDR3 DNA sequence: TGTGCCAGTAGAGCCCTGGCGGGGAGCAATCAGCCCCAGCATTTT. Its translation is CASRALAGSNQPQHF.

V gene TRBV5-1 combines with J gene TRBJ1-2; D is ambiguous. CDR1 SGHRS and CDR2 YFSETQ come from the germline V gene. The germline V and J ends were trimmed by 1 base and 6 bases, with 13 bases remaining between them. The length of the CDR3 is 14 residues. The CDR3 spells CASSLLKPADGYTF. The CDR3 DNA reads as TGCGCCAGCAGCTTGTTAAAACCGGCGGATGGCTACACCTTC.

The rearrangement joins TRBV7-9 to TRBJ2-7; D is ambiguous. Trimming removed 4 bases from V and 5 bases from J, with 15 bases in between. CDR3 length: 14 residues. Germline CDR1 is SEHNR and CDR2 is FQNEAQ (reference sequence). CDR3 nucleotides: TGTGCCAGCAGCTCCCCAACTGCGTTCCACGAGCAGTACTTC. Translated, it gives CASSSPTAFHEQYF.

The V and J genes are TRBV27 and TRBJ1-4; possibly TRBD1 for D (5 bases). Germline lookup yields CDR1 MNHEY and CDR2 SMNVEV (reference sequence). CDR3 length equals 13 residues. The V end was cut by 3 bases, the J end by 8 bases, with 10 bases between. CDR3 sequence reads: CASSFGGSEKLFF. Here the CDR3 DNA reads TGTGCCAGCAGTTTTGGGGGGAGCGAAAAACTGTTTTTT.

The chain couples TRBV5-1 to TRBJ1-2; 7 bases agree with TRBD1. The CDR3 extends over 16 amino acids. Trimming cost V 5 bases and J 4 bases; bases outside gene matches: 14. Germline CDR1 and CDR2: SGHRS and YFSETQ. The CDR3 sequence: CASRRAETGETYGYTF. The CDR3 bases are TGCGCCAGCAGGAGGGCCGAAACAGGGGAAACCTATGGCTACACCTTC.

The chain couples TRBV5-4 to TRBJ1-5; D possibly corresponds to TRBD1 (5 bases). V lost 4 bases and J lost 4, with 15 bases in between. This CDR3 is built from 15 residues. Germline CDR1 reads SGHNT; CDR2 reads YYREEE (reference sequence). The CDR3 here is CASSAGPVSNQPQHF. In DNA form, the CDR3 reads TGTGCCAGCAGCGCGGGGCCGGTCTCGAATCAGCCCCAGCATTTT.

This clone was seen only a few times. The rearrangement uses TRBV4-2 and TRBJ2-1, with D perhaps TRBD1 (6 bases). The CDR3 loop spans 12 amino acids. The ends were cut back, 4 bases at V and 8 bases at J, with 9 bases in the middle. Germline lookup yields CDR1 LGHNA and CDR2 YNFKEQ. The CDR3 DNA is TGTGCCAGCAGCCCCACAGGGCATGAGCAGTTCTTC. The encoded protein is CASSPTGHEQFF.

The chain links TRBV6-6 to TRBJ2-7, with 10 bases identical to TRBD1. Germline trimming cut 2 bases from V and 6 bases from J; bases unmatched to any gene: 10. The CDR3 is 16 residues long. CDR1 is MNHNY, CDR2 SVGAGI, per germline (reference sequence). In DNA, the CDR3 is TGTGCCAGCAGTTACCCACCGGGGACAGGGGCCACCGAGCAGTACTTC. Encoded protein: CASSYPPGTGATEQYF.

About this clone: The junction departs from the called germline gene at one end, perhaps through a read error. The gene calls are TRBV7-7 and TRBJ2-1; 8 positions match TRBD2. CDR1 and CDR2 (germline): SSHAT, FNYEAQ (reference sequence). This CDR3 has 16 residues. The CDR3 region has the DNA TGTGCTAGCAGCTTAGGGCCTAGCGGGCGCTACAATGAGCAGTTCTTC. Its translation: CASSLGPSGRYNEQFF.

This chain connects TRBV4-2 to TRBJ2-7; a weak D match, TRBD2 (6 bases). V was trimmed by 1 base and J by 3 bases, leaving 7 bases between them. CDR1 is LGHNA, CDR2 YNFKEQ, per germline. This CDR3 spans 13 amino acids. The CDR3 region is CASSQGGVYEQYF. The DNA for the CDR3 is TGTGCCAGCAGCCAAGGCGGGGTCTACGAGCAGTACTTC.

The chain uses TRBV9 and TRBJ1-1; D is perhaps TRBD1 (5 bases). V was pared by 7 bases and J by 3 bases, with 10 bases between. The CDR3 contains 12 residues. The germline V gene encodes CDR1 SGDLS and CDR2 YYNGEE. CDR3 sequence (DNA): TGTGCCAGCGGGGGGTGGGACACTGAAGCTTTCTTT. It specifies CASGGWDTEAFF. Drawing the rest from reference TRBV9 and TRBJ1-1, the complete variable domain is DSGVTQTPKHLITATGQRVTLRCSPRSGDLSVYWYQQSLDQGLQFLIQYYNGEERAKGNILERFSAQQFPDLHSELNLSSLELGDSALYFCASGGWDTEAFFGQGTRLTVV.

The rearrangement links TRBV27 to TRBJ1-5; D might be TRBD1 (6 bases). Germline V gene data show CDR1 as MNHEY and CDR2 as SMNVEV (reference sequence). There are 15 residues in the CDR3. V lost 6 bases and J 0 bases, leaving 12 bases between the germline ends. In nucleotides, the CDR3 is TGTGCCAGCAGCGCCGGGACAAATAGCAATCAGCCCCAGCATTTT. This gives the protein CASSAGTNSNQPQHF.

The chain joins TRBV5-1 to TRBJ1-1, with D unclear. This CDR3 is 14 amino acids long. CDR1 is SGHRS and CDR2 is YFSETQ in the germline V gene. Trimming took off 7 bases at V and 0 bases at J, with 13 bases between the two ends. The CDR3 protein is CASRLSTVNTEAFF. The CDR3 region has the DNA TGCGCCAGCCGTTTATCCACTGTGAACACTGAAGCTTTCTTT.

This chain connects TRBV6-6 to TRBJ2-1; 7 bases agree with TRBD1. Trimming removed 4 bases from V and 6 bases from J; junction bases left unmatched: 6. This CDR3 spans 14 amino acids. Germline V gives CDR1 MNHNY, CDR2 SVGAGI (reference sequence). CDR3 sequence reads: CASSSQGSSNEQFF. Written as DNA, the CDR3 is TGTGCCAGCAGTTCACAGGGGAGTTCCAATGAGCAGTTCTTC.

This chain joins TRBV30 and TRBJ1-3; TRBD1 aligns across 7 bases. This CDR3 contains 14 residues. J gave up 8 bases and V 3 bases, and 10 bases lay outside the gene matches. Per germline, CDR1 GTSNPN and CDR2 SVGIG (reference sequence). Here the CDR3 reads CAWSGTQGTDTIYF. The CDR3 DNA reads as TGTGCCTGGAGCGGAACACAGGGGACGGACACCATATATTTT.

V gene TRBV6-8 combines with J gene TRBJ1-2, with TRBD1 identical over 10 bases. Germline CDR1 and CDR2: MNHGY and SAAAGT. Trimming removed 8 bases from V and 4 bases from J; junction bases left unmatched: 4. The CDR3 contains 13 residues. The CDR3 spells CASPGQGFYGYTF. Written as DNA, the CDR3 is TGTGCCAGCCCGGGACAGGGGTTCTATGGCTACACCTTC.

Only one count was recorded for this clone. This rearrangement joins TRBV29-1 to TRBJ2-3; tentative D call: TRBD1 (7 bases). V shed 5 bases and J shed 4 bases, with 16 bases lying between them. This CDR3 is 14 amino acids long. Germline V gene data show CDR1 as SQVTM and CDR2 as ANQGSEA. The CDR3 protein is CSVWTGGTPDTQYF. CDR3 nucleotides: TGCAGCGTTTGGACAGGCGGGACCCCAGATACGCAGTATTTT.

The CDR3 protein is CASSQKTGSSYEQYF. The CDR3 DNA follows: TGCGCCAGCAGCCAAAAGACAGGTAGCTCCTACGAGCAGTACTTC. J is TRBJ2-7 and V is TRBV4-1; tentatively, D is TRBD1 (6 bases). This CDR3 comprises 15 residues. The V end lost 2 bases, the J end lost 0 bases, and 11 bases lay between the germline ends. Germline CDR1 and CDR2: MGHRA and YSYEKL.

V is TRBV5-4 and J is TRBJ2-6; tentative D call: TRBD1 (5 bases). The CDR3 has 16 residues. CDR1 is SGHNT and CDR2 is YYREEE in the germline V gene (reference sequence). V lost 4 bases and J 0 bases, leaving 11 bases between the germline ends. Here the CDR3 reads CASSVDSTSGANVLTF. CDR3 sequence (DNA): TGTGCCAGCAGCGTTGACAGTACCTCTGGGGCCAACGTCCTGACTTTC.